This TCR beta chain was obtained from a study of CD8 T cells in Susac syndrome. RNA totalling about 0.5 to 1 ug underwent reverse transcription with random hexamers. MiXCR, run by TCRdb on the immunoSEQ multiplex PCR reads, gives a single entry per CDR3 protein. The sample holds around 170,000 distinct CDR3 sequences, approximately 96% seen once. Germline V CDR1 and CDR2: SGDLS, YYNGEE. CDR3 length: 17 residues. The V and J ends lost 3 bases and 0 bases, in that order; junction bases with no gene match: 6. In the case of this clonotype: The antigen is not known.

Study-level results: The authors found no clonal expansion in Susac syndrome CD4+ T cell repertoires.

From blood CD8+ and CD4+ T cells, the TCR beta chain was sequenced. Bulk CD8+ and CD4+ cells came from magnetic negative isolation; CD8+ TEMRA by FACS. The sample was CD4+ T cells from PBMCs. V is TRBV9 and J is TRBJ2-6; TRBD1 matches at 7 bases. The receptor comes from a human donor with Susac syndrome. CDR3 nucleotide sequence: TGTGCCAGCAGCGCCGGACAGGTCTACTCTGGGGCCAACGTCCTGACTTTC. Amino acid sequence: CASSAGQVYSGANVLTF.